The sequence of this T cell receptor (beta chain) was determined in a study of T cell clusters in autoimmune cytopenias. TRB rearrangements were amplified by touch-down multiplex PCR with mixed TRB-A/B primers. With the multiplex PCR reads reprocessed, TCRdb shows one record per CDR3 protein and no DNA. This sample's table reports fewer than 8,000 distinct CDR3 sequences. TRB was amplified from roughly 270 ng of peripheral blood genomic DNA per sample. CDR1 is DFQATT and CDR2 is SNEGSKA in the germline V gene (reference sequence). There are 14 residues in the CDR3. The same specimen was also included in a second study, on T cell repertoires in aging, cancer and after chemotherapy. That paper adds: About 9.1 million TCR reads were in the whole dataset.

This sequence joins TRBV20-1 and TRBJ2-7; TCRdb picks TRBD1, but there is no DNA to check that call. Material for sequencing was peripheral blood. The sequence came from a human donor in good health. The CDR3 protein is CSAIGQGFSYEQYF.